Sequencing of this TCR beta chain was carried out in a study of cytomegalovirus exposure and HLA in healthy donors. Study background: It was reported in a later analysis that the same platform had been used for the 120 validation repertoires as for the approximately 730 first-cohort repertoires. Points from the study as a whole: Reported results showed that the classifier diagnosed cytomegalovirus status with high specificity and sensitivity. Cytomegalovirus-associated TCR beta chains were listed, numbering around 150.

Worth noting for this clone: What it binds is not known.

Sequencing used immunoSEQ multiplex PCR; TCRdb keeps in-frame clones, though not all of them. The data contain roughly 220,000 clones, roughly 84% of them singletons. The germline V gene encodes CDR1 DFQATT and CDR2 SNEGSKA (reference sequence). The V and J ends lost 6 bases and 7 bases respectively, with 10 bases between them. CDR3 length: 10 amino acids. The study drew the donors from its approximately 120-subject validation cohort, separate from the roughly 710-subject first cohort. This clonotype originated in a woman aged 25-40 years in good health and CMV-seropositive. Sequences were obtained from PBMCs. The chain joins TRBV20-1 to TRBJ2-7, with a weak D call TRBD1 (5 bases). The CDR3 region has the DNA TGCAGTGCAGGGGTCGAGGAGCAGTACTTC. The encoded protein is CSAGVEEQYF.